Following are 15 T cell receptor beta chains from one sample sequenced in a study of metastatic and nonmetastatic thyroid tumors. From the PCR reads, TCRdb re-called clones with MiXCR. This sample has 100,000 or so clones; 15% occur once, and the top ten carry roughly 3.9%. No patient received treatment before thyroid surgery. The material sequenced was blood. The receptors shown here come from a female donor with papillary thyroid cancer or a benign thyroid nodule (not recorded which). Some clones in this sample may be carry-over from other donors' samples.

With regard to this clone: A read error may explain this, as a much larger clone is one base away. CDR3 protein: CSSSLGEAEAFF. The CDR3 DNA reads TGTTCCAGTAGTTTGGGTGAGGCTGAAGCTTTCTTT. The rearrangement links TRBV19 to TRBJ1-1; D unclear. The CDR3 covers 12 residues. The germline V gene encodes CDR1 LNHDA and CDR2 SQIVND (reference sequence). Based on the CDR3 plus reference TRBV19 and TRBJ1-1, the full variable domain is DGGITQSPKYLFRKEGQNVTLSCEQNLNHDAMYWYRQDPGQGLRLIYYSQIVNDFQKGDIAEGYSVSREKKESFPLTVTSAQKNPTAFYLCSSSLGEAEAFFGQGTRLTVV.

Of note for this clone: One base away lies a much larger clone, so this may be a sequencing read error. This rearrangement joins TRBV4-1 to TRBJ2-1; 9 bases are a match to TRBD2. The CDR3 runs 17 residues. After removal of 5 bases from V and 0 bases from J, the junction contained 8 bases not matched to a gene. From germline, CDR1 is MGHRA and CDR2 YSYEKL. The CDR3, as DNA: TGCGCCAGCAGCTTAAGGACTAGCGCGATCTCCTACAATGAGCAGTTCTTC. Translation gives CASSLRTSAISYNEQFF.

The chain has TRBV2 and TRBJ1-3, with unresolved D. Germline values: CDR1 SNHLY, CDR2 FYNNEI. This CDR3 spans 13 amino acids. In DNA form, the CDR3 reads TGTGCAGCCTCGAGGAGCTCTTTAAACACCATATATTTT. Translation: CAASRSSLNTIYF.

This clone has a count of ten or more. The CDR3 DNA is TGTGCCAGCAGCCCTACAGGGGGCCTAGAAGCTTTCTTT. As protein: CASSPTGGLEAFF. This sequence joins TRBV27 and TRBJ1-1; 9 nucleotides line up with TRBD1. The length of the CDR3 is 13 residues. CDR1 is MNHEY, CDR2 SMNVEV, per germline (reference sequence). V trimming: 6 bases; J trimming: 8 bases; junction bases outside the gene matches: 7.

The chain employs TRBV24-1 and TRBJ2-1, with D possibly TRBD2 on 7 matching bases. Between the trimmed V and J ends, which lost 6 bases and 4 bases, there was a span of 12 bases. Germline values: CDR1 KGHDR, CDR2 SFDVKD. This CDR3 region has 14 residues. This CDR3 reads CATSPGGHYNEQFF. Here the CDR3 DNA reads TGTGCCACCAGTCCCGGGGGGCATTACAATGAGCAGTTCTTC.

This clone was seen many times. V gene TRBV28 combines with J gene TRBJ1-5, with 8 bases that match TRBD1. Germline V CDR1 and CDR2: MDHEN, SYDVKM. V was clipped by 5 bases and J by 0 bases; unmatched bases: 6. The CDR3 is 16 residues long. The CDR3 DNA sequence: TGTGCCAGCAGTCGGACAGGGATCTATAGCAATCAGCCCCAGCATTTT. Amino acids: CASSRTGIYSNQPQHF.

This clone has at least ten counts. The V gene is TRBV14, the J gene TRBJ2-7; 10 nucleotides agree with TRBD2. Germline trimming cut 0 bases from V and 3 bases from J; bases unmatched to any gene: 5. This CDR3 region has 16 residues. Germline CDR1 reads SGHDN; CDR2 reads FVKESK. The CDR3, as DNA: TGTGCCAGCAGCCAAGAGGGGGAGCGGGGGGGCTACGAGCAGTACTTC. Protein product: CASSQEGERGGYEQYF.

This clone came up many times. This chain connects TRBV28 to TRBJ1-2; 8 bases fit TRBD1. The CDR3 totals 16 residues. Germline CDR1 is MDHEN and CDR2 is SYDVKM. V gave up 10 bases and J gave up 4 bases; unmatched junction bases: 17. The CDR3 loop is CATISRGRTPFYGYTF. CDR3 coding DNA: TGTGCCACCATAAGCAGGGGGCGAACTCCCTTCTATGGCTACACCTTC.

This clone turned up a few times. A read error may produce the germline difference seen at one junction end. The chain links TRBV2 to TRBJ2-7; the D gene could be TRBD1 or TRBD2 (6 bases each). This CDR3 contains 11 residues. CDR1 and CDR2 (germline): SNHLY, FYNNEI. CDR3 in DNA: TGTGCCAGCACCGGGGGCTACAAGCAGTACTTC. Its translation is CASTGGYKQYF.

This clone showed up many times. CDR3 residues: CASRGNHSPLHF. CDR3 DNA: TGTGCCAGCAGGGGTAATCATTCACCCCTCCACTTT. The chain carries TRBV3-1 and TRBJ1-6, with unresolved D. This CDR3 contains 12 residues. Germline assignment: CDR1 LGHDT and CDR2 YNNKEL (reference sequence). Trimming removed 6 bases from V and 8 bases from J, with 8 bases in between.

In this sample, this clone turned up many times. The V gene is TRBV7-2, the J gene TRBJ2-7, with 8 bases fitting TRBD2. Germline assignment: CDR1 SGHTA and CDR2 FQGNSA. The CDR3 runs 15 residues. V dropped 8 bases and J dropped 0; count of bases not matched to a gene: 9. CDR3 sequence: CASREGGASSYEQYF. CDR3 bases: TGTGCCAGCCGGGAGGGGGGGGCCAGCTCCTACGAGCAGTACTTC.

This clone was recorded many times. The chain combines TRBV7-2 with TRBJ2-1, with a weak D call TRBD2 (7 bases). Germline V lookup: CDR1 SGHTA, CDR2 FQGNSA. V was cut by 0 bases and J by 8 bases, with 8 bases left in between. The CDR3 spans 13 residues. CDR3 region: CASSLAGGHEQFF. DNA for the CDR3: TGTGCCAGCAGCTTAGCGGGGGGGCATGAGCAGTTCTTC.

The V call is TRBV5-1, the J call TRBJ2-7; TRBD2 matches 15 bases. J gave up 2 bases and V 5 bases, and 14 bases lay outside the gene matches. The CDR3 covers 19 residues. Germline loops: CDR1 SGHRS, CDR2 YFSETQ. CDR3 loop: CASRLSSGLAGGPPYEQYF. In DNA, the CDR3 is TGCGCCAGCAGACTCTCATCGGGACTAGCGGGGGGACCTCCCTACGAGCAGTACTTC.

At least ten counts were recorded for this clone. This chain uses TRBV12-3 or TRBV12-4 with TRBJ1-2; 9 nucleotides agree with TRBD1. The V gene end was trimmed by 5 bases and the J gene end by 7 bases; junction bases not matched to a gene: 11. The CDR3 is 15 residues long. The CDR3 spells CASSTRTGEIGGYTF. DNA of the CDR3: TGTGCCAGCAGTACCCGGACAGGGGAAATAGGTGGCTACACCTTC.

The chain joins TRBV9 to TRBJ2-1; TRBD2 aligns across 8 bases. Germline CDR1 reads SGDLS; CDR2 reads YYNGEE. The CDR3 totals 15 residues. The ends lost 0 bases at V and 3 bases at J; junction bases unmatched: 2. CDR3 region: CASSVAGGGYNEQFF. The CDR3 coding sequence is TGTGCCAGCAGCGTAGCGGGGGGGGGCTACAATGAGCAGTTCTTC.